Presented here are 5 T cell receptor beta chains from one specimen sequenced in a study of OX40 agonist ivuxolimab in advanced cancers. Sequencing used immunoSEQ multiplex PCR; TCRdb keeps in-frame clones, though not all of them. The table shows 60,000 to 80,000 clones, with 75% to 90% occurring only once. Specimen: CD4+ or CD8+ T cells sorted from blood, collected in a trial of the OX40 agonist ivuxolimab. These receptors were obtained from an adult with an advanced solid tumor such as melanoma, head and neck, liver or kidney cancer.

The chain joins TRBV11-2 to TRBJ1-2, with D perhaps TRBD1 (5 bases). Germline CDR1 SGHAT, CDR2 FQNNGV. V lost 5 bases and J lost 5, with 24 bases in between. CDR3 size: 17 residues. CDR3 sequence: CASSVSRDPRGGYGYTF. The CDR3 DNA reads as TGTGCCAGCAGCGTAAGCCGGGACCCGCGGGGTGGATATGGCTACACCTTC.

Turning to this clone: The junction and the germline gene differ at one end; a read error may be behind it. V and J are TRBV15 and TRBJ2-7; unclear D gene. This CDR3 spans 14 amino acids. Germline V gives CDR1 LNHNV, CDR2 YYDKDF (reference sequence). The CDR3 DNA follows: TGTGCCACCAGCAGAGATGGGCCCTCCCACGAGCAGTACTTC. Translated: CATSRDGPSHEQYF.

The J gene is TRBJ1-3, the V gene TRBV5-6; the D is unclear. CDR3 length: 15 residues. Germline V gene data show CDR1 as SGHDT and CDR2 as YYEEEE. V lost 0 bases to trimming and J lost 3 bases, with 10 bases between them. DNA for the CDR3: TGTGCCAGCAGCTTGGCCGCAACAGTTGGAAACACCATATATTTT. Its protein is CASSLAATVGNTIYF.

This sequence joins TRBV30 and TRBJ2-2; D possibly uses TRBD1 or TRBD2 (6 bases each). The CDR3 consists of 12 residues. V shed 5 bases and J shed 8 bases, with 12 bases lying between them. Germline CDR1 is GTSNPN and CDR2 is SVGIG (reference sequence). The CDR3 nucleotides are TGTGCCTGGGGGGGGCGACGAGGGGAGCTGTTTTTT. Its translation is CAWGGRRGELFF.

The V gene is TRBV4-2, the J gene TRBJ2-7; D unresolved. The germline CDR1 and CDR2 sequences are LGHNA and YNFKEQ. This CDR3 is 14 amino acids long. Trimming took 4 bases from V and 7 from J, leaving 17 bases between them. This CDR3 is CASSPPGFIREQYF. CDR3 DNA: TGTGCCAGCAGCCCCCCCGGATTTATCAGAGAGCAGTACTTC.